The entry that follows covers one TCR beta chain sequence. Using immunoSEQ multiplex PCR, the repertoire was profiled, and TCRdb retains in-frame clones only, with some absent. Of about 200,000 clones listed, 82% are singletons. Germline V gene sequence: CDR1 SGHTA, CDR2 FQGTGA. The V segment lost 1 base and the J segment 1 base; nucleotides outside the gene matches: 12. The CDR3 has 19 residues. The record originates from a study of blood T cell repertoires in COVID-19. The sequence was collected from a woman over 75 with COVID-19, enrolled during active disease. Sequencing used peripheral blood. The rearrangement joins TRBV7-3 to TRBJ2-1; 8 nucleotides align to TRBD1. The DNA of the CDR3 is TGTGCCAGCAGCTTAAGGGGTCCCCAGGGGGCTTTTTCCTACAATGAGCAGTTCTTC. Translation gives CASSLRGPQGAFSYNEQFF. Supplemented by reference TRBV7-3 and TRBJ2-1, the full variable domain reads GAGVSQTPSNKVTEKGKYVELRCDPISGHTALYWYRQSLGQGPEFLIYFQGTGAADDSGLPNDRFFAVRPEGSVSTLKIQRTERGDSAVYLCASSLRGPQGAFSYNEQFFGPGTRLTVL.